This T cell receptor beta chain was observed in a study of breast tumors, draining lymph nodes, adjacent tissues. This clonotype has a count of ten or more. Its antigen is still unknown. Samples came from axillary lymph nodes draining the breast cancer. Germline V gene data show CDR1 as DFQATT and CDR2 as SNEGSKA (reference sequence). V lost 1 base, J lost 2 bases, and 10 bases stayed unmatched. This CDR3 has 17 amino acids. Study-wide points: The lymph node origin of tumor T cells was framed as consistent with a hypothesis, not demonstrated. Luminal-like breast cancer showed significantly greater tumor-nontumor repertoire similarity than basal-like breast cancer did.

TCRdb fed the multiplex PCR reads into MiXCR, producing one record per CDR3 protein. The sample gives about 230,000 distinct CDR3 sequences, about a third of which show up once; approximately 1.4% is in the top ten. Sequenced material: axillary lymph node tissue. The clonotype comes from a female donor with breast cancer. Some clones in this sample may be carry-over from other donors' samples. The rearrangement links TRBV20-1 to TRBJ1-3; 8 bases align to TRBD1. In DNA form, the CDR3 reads TGCAGTGCTAGAGTTCCCCGTGGACAGGGAGCTGGAAACACCATATATTTT. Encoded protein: CSARVPRGQGAGNTIYF.